This T cell receptor beta chain was identified during a study of blood T cell repertoires in COVID-19 (dated by TCRdb to the early 2020s). About the investigation overall: Collaborator samples came from the United States, Italy and Spain and covered acute and convalescent phases of COVID-19. The material from the prospective study consisted of cDNA or gDNA derived from T cells, B-cell-depleted T cells, or PBMCs. Subjects who had been exposed to COVID-19, were actively infected with it, or had recovered from it provided the deeply sampled blood TCRbeta repertoires that made up the dataset. A freely available public database, intended as a resource for researchers studying the immune response to SARS-CoV-2, is where the repertoires were released. The samples were drawn from two sources: the first 160 participants of the ongoing ImmuneRACE study, and 1,200 or so subjects contributed by 6 global collaborators. Nearly every sample came with metadata listing a de-identified subject ID, COVID-19 status, age in years and sex. Where available, HLA class I and class II types were taken from metadata supplied by the sample provider and were not determined by assay-based typing. Overall results and qualifications from the work: How much clinical and demographic metadata was included differed by source and by participant, and the metadata was provided uncurated.

To note about this clone: Its antigen remains undetermined. No base-level quality is on record; no much larger clone is a single base apart.

The CDR3 goes from the cysteine to the phenylalanine over 12 residues. The CDR3 DNA has 36 bases and is translated from base 1. Trimming at the junction amounts to 5 bases on V and 4 bases on J, and the germline ends lie 8 bases apart. Participants in the prospective study were aged roughly 18 to 90 years, lived in 20 to 30 United States geographic areas, and enrolled through a virtual design. To assign participants to cohorts, the prospective study relied on clinical history that participants themselves reported in a screening survey and a study questionnaire. In the prospective study, whole blood, serum and a nasopharyngeal or oropharyngeal swab were collected from each participant by mobile phlebotomists. Additional blood draws and questionnaires over an approximately 2-month period could optionally be provided by prospective study participants. Before DNA extraction, prospective study blood samples were shipped either frozen or at room temperature.

TCRbeta CDR3 regions were amplified from genomic DNA by means of the immunoSEQ Assay, a bias-controlled multiplex PCR. From the authors' description of their analysis: The number of nucleated cells in each sample was estimated from the amplification of reference gene primers within the assay. To quantify the absolute abundance of each unique TCRbeta CDR3 rearrangement, sequence reads were collapsed and filtered. For each sample, productive Simpson clonality was calculated by taking the square root of Simpson's diversity index across productive rearrangements. TCRdb took this table from immuneACCESS and kept in-frame rearrangements with V and J called. Such tables lack part of the clones; where checked against another copy, unresolved V genes explain under half of the gap, and the rest is unexplained. That table gives V, J and clone size, and the DNA gave D and trimming. The sample contains hundreds of thousands of clones, almost 90% of them found a single time. Of the sample, 3.5% to 4.5% falls within the top ten clones.

The V and J genes are TRBV12-3 or TRBV12-4 and TRBJ1-2, with TRBD1 tentatively as D gene (6 bases match). Material for sequencing was PBMCs or T cells enriched from blood (not recorded which). This clonotype originated in a woman between 18 and 29 years old with acute COVID-19. The nucleotides read TGTGCCAGCAGTCAAGGGGGCTATGGCTACACCTTC. Its protein is CASSQGGYGYTF.